A selection of T cell receptor beta chains follows, all from one sample in a study of T cells in Graves' hyperthyroidism and ophthalmopathy. TCRdb reprocessed the multiplex PCR reads with MiXCR, giving one entry per CDR3 protein. The table has approximately 370,000 distinct CDR3 sequences, approximately 18% seen once. Input material: blood. Every receptor here comes from a woman aged 25 to 39 with Graves' hyperthyroidism that later progressed to Graves' ophthalmopathy. The CDR3 runs from the conserved cysteine through the conserved F or W. The D gene is left open where the match is weak. Expanded clones get a size class; other rows say once, few or many, or leave the size out.

cdr3_aa cdr3_nt d_call clone_size j_call v_call
CASSYSGFTGKLFF TGTGCCAGCAGTTACTCGGGCTTTACTGGAAAACTGTTTTTT - many TRBJ1-4 TRBV6-5
CASSRTGINEKLFF TGTGCCAGCAGTCGGACAGGGATTAATGAAAAACTGTTTTTT TRBD1 many TRBJ1-4 TRBV27
CASSATLGTTDEQYF TGTGCCAGCAGCGCCACCCTGGGGACTACGGACGAGCAGTACTTC TRBD2 - TRBJ2-7 TRBV4-2
CASSLGTANVYGYTF TGTGCCAGCAGCTTAGGGACAGCCAACGTCTATGGCTACACCTTC TRBD1 few TRBJ1-2 TRBV5-4
CSARTTTGGAFFGYTF TGCAGTGCTAGAACTACTACAGGGGGCGCTTTTTTTGGCTACACCTTC TRBD1 few TRBJ1-2 TRBV20-1
CASSLVFWGGTYPLEAFF TGTGCCAGCAGTTTAGTGTTTTGGGGGGGAACATACCCTCTTGAAGCTTTCTTT - many TRBJ1-1 TRBV12-3/TRBV12-4
CASSVTSGGTYEQYF TGTGCCAGCAGCGTGACTAGCGGGGGCACCTACGAGCAGTACTTC TRBD2 many TRBJ2-7 TRBV2
CASSFQGSNTGELFF TGTGCCAGCAGTTTTCAGGGATCGAACACCGGGGAGCTGTTTTTT - many TRBJ2-2 TRBV28
CASSPRTSGRINEQFF TGTGCCAGCAGTCCTAGGACTAGCGGGAGGATCAATGAGCAGTTCTTC TRBD2 - TRBJ2-1 TRBV6-2/TRBV6-3
CASSSRSTIYF TGTGCCAGCAGTTCCAGGTCCACCATATATTTT - few TRBJ1-3 TRBV6-9
CASSSRQGFSYNEQFF TGTGCCAGCAGTTCCCGACAGGGTTTTTCCTACAATGAGCAGTTCTTC TRBD1 many TRBJ2-1 TRBV6-1
CASSEARGSGSFDTQYF TGTGCCAGCAGTGAAGCGCGGGGTAGCGGGAGTTTTGATACGCAGTATTTT TRBD2 - TRBJ2-3 TRBV2
CASSLTARYEQYF TGTGCCAGCAGCTTAACCGCGAGATACGAGCAGTACTTC - many TRBJ2-7 TRBV7-9
CASSRLVNTGELFF TGTGCCAGCAGCCGACTGGTTAACACCGGGGAGCTGTTTTTT - many TRBJ2-2 TRBV3-1
CASSPSGGANVLTF TGTGCCAGCAGTCCGAGCGGGGGGGCCAACGTCCTGACTTTC - many TRBJ2-6 TRBV11-2
CASSRDRGDEKLFF TGTGCCAGCAGCCGGGACAGGGGAGACGAAAAACTGTTTTTT TRBD1 many TRBJ1-4 TRBV27
CASSPAGITNEKLFF TGTGCCAGCAGCCCTGCAGGGATCACTAATGAAAAACTGTTTTTT - many TRBJ1-4 TRBV11-2
CASSLGSANEKLFF TGCGCCAGCAGCTTGGGGTCGGCTAATGAAAAACTGTTTTTT - - TRBJ1-4 TRBV5-1
CASGPRDGYEQYF TGTGCCAGCGGGCCTCGGGACGGCTACGAGCAGTACTTC - - TRBJ2-7 TRBV9
CASSKAVDTDTQYF TGTGCCAGTAGTAAAGCGGTCGACACAGATACGCAGTATTTT - - TRBJ2-3 TRBV19
CASSIEGDSYNEQFF TGCGCCAGCAGTATCGAGGGGGACTCCTACAATGAGCAGTTCTTC - few TRBJ2-1 TRBV4-1
CASRVSTETNYGYTF TGCGCCAGCAGGGTTTCGACCGAGACTAACTATGGCTACACCTTC - many TRBJ1-2 TRBV5-1
CASSLFPDRNQPQHF TGTGCCAGCAGTTTATTTCCCGATCGCAATCAGCCCCAGCATTTT - few TRBJ1-5 TRBV28
CASSIFGTGSTGELFF TGTGCCAGTAGTATTTTTGGGACAGGGTCCACCGGGGAGCTGTTTTTT TRBD1 few TRBJ2-2 TRBV19
CASSPVGLAVQYF TGTGCCAGCAGCCCAGTAGGACTAGCGGTCCAGTACTTC TRBD2 many TRBJ2-5 TRBV11-2
CASSDGGARSTGELFF TGTGCCAGCAGTGACGGAGGGGCCCGAAGTACCGGGGAGCTGTTTTTT - many TRBJ2-2 TRBV2
CASSLASWRNQFF TGTGCCAGCAGCTTAGCGTCCTGGCGGAACCAGTTCTTC - many TRBJ2-1 TRBV7-2
CASSLGRQSGEAFF TGCGCCAGCAGCTTGGGTAGGCAGTCGGGAGAAGCTTTCTTT - many TRBJ1-1 TRBV5-1
CASSDDSIFTDTQYF TGTGCCAGCAGTGATGACTCGATTTTCACAGATACGCAGTATTTT - many TRBJ2-3 TRBV2
CASSEPPAGWVNTEAFF TGTGCCAGCAGCGAGCCGCCCGCAGGGTGGGTGAACACTGAAGCTTTCTTT - many TRBJ1-1 TRBV9
CASSFGLTGGVNEKLFF TGCGCCAGCAGCTTTGGTCTGACGGGAGGGGTTAATGAAAAACTGTTTTTT - few TRBJ1-4 TRBV5-1
CASRAADRDDYGYTF TGTGCCAGTAGGGCAGCTGACAGGGACGACTATGGCTACACCTTC TRBD1 few TRBJ1-2 TRBV19
CASSLDGQGEIWNEQFF TGCGCCAGCAGCTTGGATGGACAGGGAGAAATCTGGAATGAGCAGTTCTTC TRBD1 many TRBJ2-1 TRBV5-1
CSASEQRSYEQYF TGCAGTGCTAGTGAGCAGCGGTCCTACGAGCAGTACTTC - - TRBJ2-7 TRBV20-1
CASSATELVDEQFF TGTGCTAGCAGCGCGACAGAACTAGTCGATGAGCAGTTCTTC - - TRBJ2-1 TRBV7-7
CAISEQGALTEAFF TGTGCCATCAGTGAACAGGGGGCGCTCACTGAAGCTTTCTTT TRBD1 once TRBJ1-1 TRBV10-3
CASSLKGGMHTEAFF TGTGCCAGCAGCCTAAAGGGGGGGATGCACACTGAAGCTTTCTTT - - TRBJ1-1 TRBV27
CASSDPGLFFSTDTQYF TGTGCCAGCTCAGACCCGGGACTCTTTTTTAGCACAGATACGCAGTATTTT - few TRBJ2-3 TRBV18
CASSPLFGTEQEAQYF TGTGCCAGCTCACCCCTCTTCGGGACAGAACAAGAGGCCCAGTACTTC TRBD1 - TRBJ2-5 TRBV18
CASSEASGRETQYF TGTGCCAGCAGTGAAGCTAGCGGGAGGGAGACCCAGTACTTC TRBD2 once TRBJ2-5 TRBV6-1
CASRIGGYEQYF TGTGCCAGCAGAATTGGTGGCTACGAGCAGTACTTC - few TRBJ2-7 TRBV6-1
CASSPTSGGIYEQYF TGTGCCAGTAGTCCTACTAGCGGGGGTATCTACGAGCAGTACTTC TRBD2 - TRBJ2-7 TRBV19
CASSPRPTGDNEQFF TGTGCCAGCAGTCCGCGACCGACAGGGGACAATGAGCAGTTCTTC TRBD1 many TRBJ2-1 TRBV27
CSARDQRQGFGYGYTF TGCAGTGCTAGAGACCAAAGACAGGGGTTCGGATATGGCTACACCTTC TRBD1 few TRBJ1-2 TRBV20-1
CASSVATGRATGELFF TGTGCCAGCAGCGTAGCTACCGGGAGGGCCACCGGGGAGCTGTTTTTT TRBD2 many TRBJ2-2 TRBV9
CASSILLAGLNTDTQYF TGTGCCAGTAGTATTCTATTAGCGGGGCTCAACACAGATACGCAGTATTTT TRBD2 - TRBJ2-3 TRBV19
CSARINSPLHF TGCAGTGCTAGAATCAATTCACCCCTCCACTTT - many TRBJ1-6 TRBV20-1
CASSYWTGLSNQPQHF TGTGCCAGCAGTTATTGGACAGGCTTGAGCAATCAGCCCCAGCATTTT TRBD1 many TRBJ1-5 TRBV6-1
CASGLLPGSYNEQFF TGTGCTAGTGGTTTGCTGCCAGGCTCCTACAATGAGCAGTTCTTC - many TRBJ2-1 TRBV12-5
CASSELAGGPGELFF TGTGCCAGCAGTGAACTAGCGGGGGGGCCCGGGGAGCTGTTTTTT TRBD2 many TRBJ2-2 TRBV6-1
CASGLVWASGGTVYEQYF TGTGCTAGTGGTTTGGTATGGGCTAGCGGAGGTACCGTCTACGAGCAGTACTTC TRBD2 - TRBJ2-7 TRBV12-5
CASSYVGDGQPQHF TGTGCCAGCAGTTACGTTGGGGACGGTCAGCCCCAGCATTTT - few TRBJ1-5 TRBV6-1
CASSVGWGRSGNTIYF TGTGCCAGCAGCGTAGGATGGGGTCGGTCTGGAAACACCATATATTTT - few TRBJ1-3 TRBV9
CAGDGQGYIYEQYF TGTGCGGGGGACGGGCAGGGCTATATCTACGAGCAGTACTTC - few TRBJ2-7 TRBV30